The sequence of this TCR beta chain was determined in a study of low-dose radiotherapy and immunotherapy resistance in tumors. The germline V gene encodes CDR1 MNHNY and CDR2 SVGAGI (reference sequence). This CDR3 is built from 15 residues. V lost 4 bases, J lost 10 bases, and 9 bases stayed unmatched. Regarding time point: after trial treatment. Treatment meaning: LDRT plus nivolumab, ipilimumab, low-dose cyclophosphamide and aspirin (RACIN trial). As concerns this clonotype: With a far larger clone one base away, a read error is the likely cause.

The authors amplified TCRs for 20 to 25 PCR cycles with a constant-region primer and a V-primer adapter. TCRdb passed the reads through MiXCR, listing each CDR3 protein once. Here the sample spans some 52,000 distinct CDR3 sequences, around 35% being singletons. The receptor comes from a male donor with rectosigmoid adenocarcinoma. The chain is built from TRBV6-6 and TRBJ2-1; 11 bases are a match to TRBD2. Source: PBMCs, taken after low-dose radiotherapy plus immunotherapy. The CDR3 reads CASSSGTSGSDEQFF. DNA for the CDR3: TGTGCCAGCAGTTCAGGGACTAGCGGCTCCGACGAGCAGTTCTTC.